These T cell receptor beta chains were read from a single sample in a study of blood T cells in healthy people across ages. TCRdb re-called the 5' RACE reads through MiXCR, storing one row per CDR3 protein. The sample lists fewer than 900,000 distinct CDR3 sequences, around 34% occurring once. Input material: blood. The source is a man between 18 and 35 years old in good health. Each CDR3 is given with its conserved first and last residue. D genes are given only for firm matches. Size tells how often a clone was seen (once, few, many) or the class of an expanded clone, and some rows leave it out.

cdr3_nt: TGTGCCAGCAGCTTGGGAGGGGATTGGAACATTCAGTACTTC
cdr3_aa: CASSLGGDWNIQYF
clone_size: few
v_call: TRBV7-2
d_call: TRBD2
j_call: TRBJ2-4

cdr3_nt: TGTGCCAGCGAAAAGGAGGGTCACTCCAACACCGGGGAGCTGTTTTTT
cdr3_aa: CASEKEGHSNTGELFF
clone_size: NA
v_call: TRBV12-3/TRBV12-4
d_call: NA
j_call: TRBJ2-2

cdr3_nt: TGCAGTGCCAGTACTACTTACTTATACAATGAGCAGTACTTC
cdr3_aa: CSASTTYLYNEQYF
clone_size: NA
v_call: TRBV20-1
d_call: NA
j_call: TRBJ2-7

cdr3_nt: TGTGCCAGCAGCGGCCCGACTCGGGACCACTCCTACGAGCAGTACTTC
cdr3_aa: CASSGPTRDHSYEQYF
clone_size: once
v_call: TRBV6-1
d_call: NA
j_call: TRBJ2-7

cdr3_nt: TGCGCCAGCAGCTGGGGCAGGGGGCAAGATGAGACCCAGTACTTC
cdr3_aa: CASSWGRGQDETQYF
clone_size: NA
v_call: TRBV5-1
d_call: TRBD1
j_call: TRBJ2-5

cdr3_nt: TGTGCCACTTCGAGGGGGACAGGAGGAGGGCTGGGATCCGGGGAGCTGTTTTTT
cdr3_aa: CATSRGTGGGLGSGELFF
clone_size: NA
v_call: TRBV6-1
d_call: TRBD1
j_call: TRBJ2-2

cdr3_nt: TGTGCCAGCAGCTGGGGAATACTTTTAGGCGAGCAGTACTTC
cdr3_aa: CASSWGILLGEQYF
clone_size: NA
v_call: TRBV7-2
d_call: NA
j_call: TRBJ2-7

cdr3_nt: TGTGCCAGCAGTGCCGGGTCCTATGGCTACACCTTC
cdr3_aa: CASSAGSYGYTF
clone_size: NA
v_call: TRBV25-1
d_call: NA
j_call: TRBJ1-2

cdr3_nt: TGTGCCAGCAGCCAAGATCCCCTTATTACGGCGGGGGCCGCAAATGAGCAGTTCTTC
cdr3_aa: CASSQDPLITAGAANEQFF
clone_size: many
v_call: TRBV4-2
d_call: NA
j_call: TRBJ2-1

cdr3_nt: TGTGCCAGCAGCCAAGCGGGGATAGGGTACAATGAGCAGTTCTTC
cdr3_aa: CASSQAGIGYNEQFF
clone_size: NA
v_call: TRBV7-2
d_call: TRBD2
j_call: TRBJ2-1

cdr3_nt: TGCGCCAGCAGACCAGGGGTTCGGGACACTGAAGCTTTCTTT
cdr3_aa: CASRPGVRDTEAFF
clone_size: NA
v_call: TRBV4-1
d_call: NA
j_call: TRBJ1-1

cdr3_nt: TGCAGTGCTATCGGAGCGGGGGTCCCGAGCTCCTACAATGAGCAGTACTTC
cdr3_aa: CSAIGAGVPSSYNEQYF
clone_size: NA
v_call: TRBV20-1
d_call: TRBD2
j_call: TRBJ2-7

cdr3_nt: TGTGCCAGCAGTTATCTTGTCTGGGGTTCGGACTATGGCTACACCTTC
cdr3_aa: CASSYLVWGSDYGYTF
clone_size: NA
v_call: TRBV12-3/TRBV12-4
d_call: NA
j_call: TRBJ1-2

cdr3_nt: TGTGCCAGCAGTGTCCCCGGACAGGGGGCTGGGGGCTACACCTTC
cdr3_aa: CASSVPGQGAGGYTF
clone_size: many
v_call: TRBV12-3/TRBV12-4
d_call: TRBD1
j_call: TRBJ1-2

cdr3_nt: TGCAGTGCTAGAATACCCGGGCTAGCGGGTTACAATGAGCAGTACTTC
cdr3_aa: CSARIPGLAGYNEQYF
clone_size: NA
v_call: TRBV20-1
d_call: TRBD2
j_call: TRBJ2-7

cdr3_nt: TGTGCCAGCAGTCCCCGGAGGCCGGGCAAGCAGTTCTTC
cdr3_aa: CASSPRRPGKQFF
clone_size: few
v_call: TRBV13
d_call: NA
j_call: TRBJ2-1

cdr3_nt: TGTGCCAGCAGCTCCAGGACTTTAGCTAGCACAGATACGCAGTATTTT
cdr3_aa: CASSSRTLASTDTQYF
clone_size: many
v_call: TRBV7-2
d_call: NA
j_call: TRBJ2-3

cdr3_nt: TGTGCCAGCAGTTTATACACTTTTGAAGCTTTCTTT
cdr3_aa: CASSLYTFEAFF
clone_size: few
v_call: TRBV12-3/TRBV12-4
d_call: NA
j_call: TRBJ1-1

cdr3_nt: TGTGCCAGCAGTTTATGTTGTTCCACTTCCTATGGCTACACCTTC
cdr3_aa: CASSLCCSTSYGYTF
clone_size: few
v_call: TRBV28
d_call: NA
j_call: TRBJ1-2

cdr3_nt: TGTGCCAGCACCGACAGAGTCGGTGGAACAGATACGCAGTATTTT
cdr3_aa: CASTDRVGGTDTQYF
clone_size: many
v_call: TRBV12-3/TRBV12-4
d_call: NA
j_call: TRBJ2-3

cdr3_nt: TGTGCCAGCAGCCAAGTAGGCGTGGGGGGGCTAGATGGCTACACCTTC
cdr3_aa: CASSQVGVGGLDGYTF
clone_size: many
v_call: TRBV4-2
d_call: NA
j_call: TRBJ1-2

cdr3_nt: TGTGCCAGCACAACTAGCGGTCTACCAGATACGCGGTATTTT
cdr3_aa: CASTTSGLPDTRYF
clone_size: NA
v_call: TRBV5-4
d_call: TRBD2
j_call: TRBJ2-3

cdr3_nt: TGTGCCAGCATCCTAGGAGCTGCGAACACTGAAGCTTTCTTT
cdr3_aa: CASILGAANTEAFF
clone_size: few
v_call: TRBV6-1
d_call: NA
j_call: TRBJ1-1

cdr3_nt: TGTGCCAGCAGTTTAGTGCACAGGGGGCAGTACTTC
cdr3_aa: CASSLVHRGQYF
clone_size: NA
v_call: TRBV12-3/TRBV12-4
d_call: TRBD1
j_call: TRBJ2-5

cdr3_nt: TGCGCCAGCAGCCAAGAACCGGCCAAAGGGGGCGGCTACACCTTC
cdr3_aa: CASSQEPAKGGGYTF
clone_size: few
v_call: TRBV4-3
d_call: TRBD1
j_call: TRBJ1-2

cdr3_nt: TGTGCCAGAACCAGGTCGGTCCCCCAGCATTTT
cdr3_aa: CARTRSVPQHF
clone_size: NA
v_call: TRBV9
d_call: NA
j_call: TRBJ1-5

cdr3_nt: TGCGCCAGCAGCTTGGCCGGCGCAGGGGCTTTCAGAAAAGCTTTCTTT
cdr3_aa: CASSLAGAGAFRKAFF
clone_size: NA
v_call: TRBV5-1
d_call: NA
j_call: TRBJ1-1

cdr3_nt: TGCAGCGTTGAAGTACGGTCAGGCTACAATGAGCAGTACTTC
cdr3_aa: CSVEVRSGYNEQYF
clone_size: few
v_call: TRBV29-1
d_call: NA
j_call: TRBJ2-7

cdr3_nt: TGTGCCAGCAGCTCCTCTCCCTCTGAAGCTTTCTTT
cdr3_aa: CASSSSPSEAFF
clone_size: few
v_call: TRBV7-9
d_call: NA
j_call: TRBJ1-1

cdr3_nt: NA
cdr3_aa: CISVPEAEMRPGEQFF
clone_size: NA
v_call: TRBV7-5
d_call: NA
j_call: TRBJ2-1

cdr3_nt: TGTGCCAGCAGCCATGGAAGGGGACAGAGTACAGATACGCAGTATTTT
cdr3_aa: CASSHGRGQSTDTQYF
clone_size: once
v_call: TRBV3-1
d_call: TRBD1
j_call: TRBJ2-3

cdr3_nt: TGCGCCAGCAGCTCAGGACAGGGGGATAACGAGCAGTACTTC
cdr3_aa: CASSSGQGDNEQYF
clone_size: once
v_call: TRBV5-1
d_call: TRBD1
j_call: TRBJ2-7

cdr3_nt: TGTGCCAGCCGCTTCGGGGGGCGCGGCTACACCTTC
cdr3_aa: CASRFGGRGYTF
clone_size: NA
v_call: TRBV12-3/TRBV12-4
d_call: NA
j_call: TRBJ1-2

cdr3_nt: TGTGCCAGCAGCTTAGCGGGTCAGGTTTCCTACGAGCAGTACTTC
cdr3_aa: CASSLAGQVSYEQYF
clone_size: few
v_call: TRBV7-2
d_call: NA
j_call: TRBJ2-7

cdr3_nt: TGTGCCAGCAGTTTATTAGGGGGATCGCAGTATTTT
cdr3_aa: CASSLLGGSQYF
clone_size: NA
v_call: TRBV27
d_call: NA
j_call: TRBJ2-3

cdr3_nt: TGTGCCAGCAGTTTGTCCCTCCTCTCCTACAATGAGCAGTTCTTC
cdr3_aa: CASSLSLLSYNEQFF
clone_size: NA
v_call: TRBV28
d_call: NA
j_call: TRBJ2-1

cdr3_nt: TGCAGTGGGAGAGGCCGGGACTTCGAATTGGATGAGCAGTTCTTC
cdr3_aa: CSGRGRDFELDEQFF
clone_size: NA
v_call: TRBV20-1
d_call: NA
j_call: TRBJ2-1

cdr3_nt: TGTGCCAGCAGTTTAGAGGGGCTAGCGGGGGGGCTGCGCAATGAGCAGTTCTTC
cdr3_aa: CASSLEGLAGGLRNEQFF
clone_size: NA
v_call: TRBV12-3/TRBV12-4
d_call: TRBD2
j_call: TRBJ2-1

cdr3_nt: TGTGCCACGGGACACCTCCTGAAGACCCAGTACTTC
cdr3_aa: CATGHLLKTQYF
clone_size: NA
v_call: TRBV28
d_call: NA
j_call: TRBJ2-5

cdr3_nt: TGCGCCAGCAGCTCGGCCCGGAAACAGGGGGTAGAGACCCAGTACTTC
cdr3_aa: CASSSARKQGVETQYF
clone_size: NA
v_call: TRBV5-1
d_call: TRBD1
j_call: TRBJ2-5

cdr3_nt: TGTGCCAGCAGGGAGACGGATAACTATGGCTACACCTTC
cdr3_aa: CASRETDNYGYTF
clone_size: few
v_call: TRBV2
d_call: NA
j_call: TRBJ1-2

cdr3_nt: TGTGCCAGCAGTTTATTGGCGGGAGAGGGGGCACGGACTGAAGCTTTCTTT
cdr3_aa: CASSLLAGEGARTEAFF
clone_size: few
v_call: TRBV12-3/TRBV12-4
d_call: TRBD1
j_call: TRBJ1-1

cdr3_nt: TGTGCCAGCAGCCCCGGACAGGGGGGCTTTAAGAACACTGAAGCTTTCTTT
cdr3_aa: CASSPGQGGFKNTEAFF
clone_size: NA
v_call: TRBV3-1
d_call: TRBD1
j_call: TRBJ1-1

cdr3_nt: TGTGCCAGCAGTTTCGATTCTAGAGGGGTTGAGGCTTTCTTT
cdr3_aa: CASSFDSRGVEAFF
clone_size: few
v_call: TRBV12-3/TRBV12-4
d_call: NA
j_call: TRBJ1-1

cdr3_nt: TGTGCCAGCAGTGAAAGGCCCAGCCGAGATGGTCAGCCCCAGCATTTT
cdr3_aa: CASSERPSRDGQPQHF
clone_size: few
v_call: TRBV2
d_call: NA
j_call: TRBJ1-5